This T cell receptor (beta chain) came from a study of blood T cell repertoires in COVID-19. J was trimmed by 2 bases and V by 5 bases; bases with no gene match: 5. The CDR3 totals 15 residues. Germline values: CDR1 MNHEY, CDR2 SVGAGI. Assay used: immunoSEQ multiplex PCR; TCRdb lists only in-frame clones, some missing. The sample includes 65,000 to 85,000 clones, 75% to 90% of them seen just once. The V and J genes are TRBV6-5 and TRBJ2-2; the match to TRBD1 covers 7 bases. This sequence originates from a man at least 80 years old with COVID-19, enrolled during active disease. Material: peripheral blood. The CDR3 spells CASSPGGANTGELFF. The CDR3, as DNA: TGTGCCAGCAGTCCAGGGGGAGCCAACACCGGGGAGCTGTTTTTT.